A single sample gave rise to the 29 T cell receptor beta chains below, sequenced in a study of blood T cell repertoires in COVID-19. Produced via immunoSEQ multiplex PCR; TCRdb's table is partial and in-frame only. Of around 120,000 clones listed, 90% are singletons. Sequenced material: peripheral blood. All receptors derive from a woman aged 55-70 years with COVID-19, enrolled during active disease.

The chain employs TRBV5-1 and TRBJ2-4; 9 positions match TRBD2. The CDR3 consists of 15 residues. CDR1 and CDR2 (germline): SGHRS, YFSETQ. Trimming took 3 bases from V and 5 from J; bases not matched to a gene: 6. CDR3 protein: CASSSQTSGQNIQYF. Here the CDR3 DNA reads TGCGCCAGCAGCTCCCAGACTAGCGGCCAAAACATTCAGTACTTC.

The rearrangement joins TRBV5-1 to TRBJ2-5; D may be TRBD1 (7 bases). CDR1 and CDR2 from the germline V gene are SGHRS and YFSETQ. The CDR3 is made up of 16 amino acids. The ends were cut back, 7 bases at V and 3 bases at J, with 22 bases in the middle. This chain's CDR3 is CASASSYQGGKETQYF. As DNA, the CDR3 is TGCGCCAGCGCCTCCTCCTACCAGGGGGGAAAAGAGACCCAGTACTTC. The full variable domain, in which reference TRBV5-1 and TRBJ2-5 provide the parts outside the CDR3, is KAGVTQTPRYLIKTRGQQVTLSCSPISGHRSVSWYQQTPGQGLQFLFEYFSETQRNKGNFPGRFSGRQFSNSRSEMNVSTLELGDSALYLCASASSYQGGKETQYFGPGTRLLVL.

This chain uses TRBV19 with TRBJ1-3; TRBD1 matches 7 bases. Trimming removed 4 bases from V and 4 bases from J; junction bases left unmatched: 10. The CDR3 is 16 amino acids. The germline V gene has CDR1 LNHDA and CDR2 SQIVND (reference sequence). CDR3 coding DNA: TGTGCCAGTAGTACGACCCCTGGACAGGCCGGAAACACCATATATTTT. This gives the protein CASSTTPGQAGNTIYF.

This rearrangement joins TRBV19 to TRBJ1-1, with D possibly matching TRBD1 (6 bases). This CDR3 comprises 13 residues. V lost 5 bases, J lost 9 bases, and 16 bases lay in between. Germline-derived CDR1 and CDR2 are LNHDA and SQIVND (reference sequence). DNA of the CDR3: TGTGCCAGTAGTCTAAGGACAGCTCGACAAGCTTTCTTT. This codes for CASSLRTARQAFF.

This chain joins TRBV20-1 and TRBJ2-7; perhaps TRBD1 as D (5 bases). The CDR3 is made up of 11 amino acids. Trimming took 5 bases from V and 1 from J, leaving 6 bases between them. Germline V gene data show CDR1 as DFQATT and CDR2 as SNEGSKA (reference sequence). CDR3 in amino acids: CSARTSYEQYF. The CDR3 nucleotides are TGCAGTGCTCGGACATCCTACGAGCAGTACTTC.

The chain has TRBV7-9 and TRBJ2-5; tentatively, D is TRBD2 (5 bases). CDR3 length: 15 residues. The V gene lost 0 bases and the J gene lost 1 base, with 9 bases spanning the gap. The germline V gene has CDR1 SEHNR and CDR2 FQNEAQ (reference sequence). The CDR3 loop reads CASSLAAGFQETQYF. The CDR3 DNA follows: TGTGCCAGCAGCTTAGCGGCGGGCTTCCAAGAGACCCAGTACTTC. Supplemented by reference TRBV7-9 and TRBJ2-5, the full variable domain reads DTGVSQNPRHKITKRGQNVTFRCDPISEHNRLYWYRQTLGQGPEFLTYFQNEAQLEKSRLLSDRFSAERPKGSFSTLEIQRTEQGDSAMYLCASSLAAGFQETQYFGPGTRLLVL.

This clone was recorded only once. The chain uses TRBV6-5 and TRBJ2-7; 7 bases agree with TRBD2. The junction had 6 bases not matched to a gene; V was cut back by 7 bases and J by 0 bases. Germline V gives CDR1 MNHEY, CDR2 SVGAGI. The CDR3 length is 14 residues. DNA for the CDR3: TGTGCCAGCAACCTGGGGGGGTCCTCCTACGAGCAGTACTTC. Amino acid sequence: CASNLGGSSYEQYF.

V usage is TRBV27 and J usage is TRBJ1-1, with TRBD1 matching 8 bases. This CDR3 contains 15 residues. In germline, CDR1 is MNHEY, CDR2 SMNVEV (reference sequence). V lost 5 bases and J lost 7; bases outside the gene matches: 12. CDR3 protein: CASSPRTGGGNEAFF. The CDR3 DNA sequence: TGTGCCAGCAGTCCAAGAACAGGGGGAGGGAATGAAGCTTTCTTT.

V is TRBV9 and J is TRBJ1-1, with no clear D. This CDR3 region has 15 residues. With 4 bases removed from V and 4 bases from J, the gap between germline ends came to 17 bases. Germline CDR1 is SGDLS and CDR2 is YYNGEE. The CDR3 here is CASSRSIGRSTEAFF. As DNA, the CDR3 is TGTGCCAGCAGCAGATCAATCGGAAGGAGCACTGAAGCTTTCTTT.

This sequence joins TRBV7-2 and TRBJ2-2, with D unclear. Per germline, CDR1 SGHTA and CDR2 FQGNSA. The V end was cut by 1 base, the J end by 4 bases, with 7 bases between. The CDR3 is 14 amino acids. CDR3 sequence (DNA): TGTGCCAGCAGCTTAGTCATGAGCACCGGGGAGCTGTTTTTT. Its translation is CASSLVMSTGELFF.

Here the CDR3 reads CSVEGTPGETQYF. The DNA for the CDR3 is TGCAGCGTTGAAGGGACACCTGGGGAGACCCAGTACTTC. The rearrangement uses TRBV29-1 and TRBJ2-5, with D possibly TRBD1 on 5 matching bases. CDR1 and CDR2 (germline): SQVTM, ANQGSEA. CDR3 length equals 13 residues. With 1 base removed from V and 5 bases from J, the gap between germline ends came to 11 bases.

J is TRBJ2-7 and V is TRBV7-2; no definite D call. This CDR3 is built from 15 residues. In germline, CDR1 is SGHTA, CDR2 FQGNSA. V was trimmed by 4 bases and J by 2 bases, leaving 15 bases between them. CDR3 protein: CASSSLVERAYEQYF. The CDR3 DNA follows: TGTGCCAGCAGCTCCCTGGTAGAACGGGCCTACGAGCAGTACTTC.

V and J are TRBV7-9 and TRBJ2-6; weak D call: TRBD2 (6 bases). The CDR3 contains 17 residues. V was shortened by 4 bases and J by 4 bases, with 17 bases between the two germline ends. CDR1 and CDR2 from the germline V gene are SEHNR and FQNEAQ (reference sequence). In nucleotides, the CDR3 is TGTGCCAGCAGCTCGACTAGTTTCGGCTCCGGGGCCAACGTCCTGACTTTC. Encoded protein: CASSSTSFGSGANVLTF. The entire variable domain, with the rest obtained from reference TRBV7-9 and TRBJ2-6, is as follows: DTGVSQNPRHKITKRGQNVTFRCDPISEHNRLYWYRQTLGQGPEFLTYFQNEAQLEKSRLLSDRFSAERPKGSFSTLEIQRTEQGDSAMYLCASSSTSFGSGANVLTFGAGSRLTVL.

The chain couples TRBV7-3 to TRBJ1-1; D not certain. V was clipped by 4 bases and J by 3 bases, with 9 bases between them. In germline, CDR1 is SGHTA, CDR2 FQGTGA. This CDR3 has 13 residues. The CDR3 is CASSSDSYTEAFF. The DNA of the CDR3 is TGTGCCAGCAGCTCGGACTCGTACACTGAAGCTTTCTTT.

This clone was seen only a few times. The chain combines TRBV6-2 or TRBV6-3 with TRBJ1-5; 9 nucleotides line up with TRBD1. Germline V gene sequence: CDR1 MNHEY, CDR2 SVGEGT. V was pared by 5 bases and J by 5 bases, with 7 bases of the junction left unmatched. The CDR3 contains 15 residues. In DNA, the CDR3 is TGTGCCAGCAGTCAGACAGGGGGACTCTATCAGCCCCAGCATTTT. Protein: CASSQTGGLYQPQHF.

The genes are TRBV6-2 or TRBV6-3 and TRBJ2-2; perhaps TRBD1 as D (6 bases). The V gene lost 2 bases and the J gene lost 6 bases, with 10 bases spanning the gap. This CDR3 has 14 amino acids. Germline CDR1 reads MNHEY; CDR2 reads SVGEGT. Written as DNA, the CDR3 is TGTGCCAGCAGTTACAACAGGGTGTCCGGGGAGCTGTTTTTT. Translating gives CASSYNRVSGELFF.

V gene TRBV11-3 combines with J gene TRBJ1-2; perhaps TRBD1 as D (5 bases). Per the germline V gene, CDR1 is SGHNT and CDR2 is YENEEA. The CDR3 is made up of 16 amino acids. V lost 1 base, J lost 3 bases, and 15 bases lay in between. The DNA of the CDR3 is TGTGCCAGCAGCTTAGGTTACGACAGTAGGCACTATGGCTACACCTTC. It is translated as CASSLGYDSRHYGYTF.

The chain couples TRBV7-8 to TRBJ1-1; tentatively, D is TRBD1 (6 bases). The CDR3 has 14 amino acids. Trimming left V 1 base short and J 1 base short, with 7 bases between. CDR1 is SGHVS and CDR2 is FQNEAQ in the germline V gene. CDR3 loop: CASSLETGNTEAFF. As DNA, the CDR3 is TGTGCCAGCAGCTTAGAGACAGGGAACACTGAAGCTTTCTTT.

The table lists this clone with a few counts. The V gene is TRBV4-1, the J gene TRBJ1-1; TRBD1 agrees at 7 bases. Germline V gene data show CDR1 as MGHRA and CDR2 as YSYEKL. J gave up 10 bases and V 5 bases, and 7 bases lay outside the gene matches. The CDR3 spans 12 residues. The CDR3: CASSFRDRGAFF. The CDR3 nucleotides are TGCGCCAGCAGCTTCCGGGACAGAGGAGCTTTCTTT.

This chain joins TRBV20-1 and TRBJ1-2; D is undetermined. CDR1 DFQATT and CDR2 SNEGSKA come from the germline V gene (reference sequence). The CDR3 is 11 amino acids. With 8 bases removed from V and 3 bases from J, the gap between germline ends came to 10 bases. CDR3 bases: TGCAGTACGAGGGCGGACTATGGCTACACCTTC. The encoded protein is CSTRADYGYTF.

This clone was recorded only once. The chain uses TRBV7-8 and TRBJ2-7, with D maybe TRBD1 (5 bases). V was trimmed by 2 bases and J by 7 bases, leaving 6 bases between them. The germline gives CDR1 SGHVS, CDR2 FQNEAQ. There are 11 residues in the CDR3. The CDR3 spells CASSLNREQYF. DNA for the CDR3: TGTGCCAGCAGCTTAAACAGGGAGCAGTACTTC.

The chain combines TRBV7-9 with TRBJ1-1; 9 bases are a match to TRBD1. The CDR3 sequence is 17 residues long. Looked up from germline, CDR1 is SEHNR and CDR2 is FQNEAQ (reference sequence). V shed 1 base, J shed 1 base, and the junction held 7 bases outside the gene matches. CDR3 nucleotides: TGTGCCAGCAGCTTAGAGCCCGGACAGGGGACGAACACTGAAGCTTTCTTT. This sequence encodes CASSLEPGQGTNTEAFF. The full variable domain, its missing parts supplied by reference TRBV7-9 and TRBJ1-1, is DTGVSQNPRHKITKRGQNVTFRCDPISEHNRLYWYRQTLGQGPEFLTYFQNEAQLEKSRLLSDRFSAERPKGSFSTLEIQRTEQGDSAMYLCASSLEPGQGTNTEAFFGQGTRLTVV.

The genes are TRBV11-2 and TRBJ2-1; weak D call: TRBD1 (5 bases). Germline V gene sequence: CDR1 SGHAT, CDR2 FQNNGV. Between the trimmed V and J ends, which lost 0 bases and 5 bases, there was a span of 8 bases. The CDR3 contains 14 residues. CDR3: CASSLDQGHNEQFF. For the CDR3, the DNA is TGTGCCAGCAGCTTAGATCAGGGTCACAATGAGCAGTTCTTC. Complete variable domain (other parts from reference TRBV11-2 and TRBJ2-1): EAGVAQSPRYKIIEKRQSVAFWCNPISGHATLYWYQQILGQGPKLLIQFQNNGVVDDSQLPKDRFSAERLKGVDSTLKIQPAKLEDSAVYLCASSLDQGHNEQFFGPGTRLTVL.

The chain is built from TRBV19 and TRBJ1-5; 11 nucleotides align to TRBD1. Germline CDR1 LNHDA, CDR2 SQIVND (reference sequence). Germline trimming cut 4 bases from V and 9 bases from J; bases unmatched to any gene: 2. This CDR3 is 13 amino acids long. In nucleotides, the CDR3 is TGTGCCAGTAGTAAGGACAGGGGGCGGCCCCAGCATTTT. It is translated as CASSKDRGRPQHF.

V gene TRBV5-1 combines with J gene TRBJ2-5, with TRBD1 identical over 7 bases. V shed 0 bases and J 5 bases; nucleotides not matched to a gene: 16. CDR3 length: 18 amino acids. Germline assignment: CDR1 SGHRS and CDR2 YFSETQ. The CDR3 sequence is CASSLAGAFRQGGETQYF. Written as DNA, the CDR3 is TGCGCCAGCAGCTTGGCCGGGGCCTTTAGACAGGGCGGGGAGACCCAGTACTTC. Drawing the rest from reference TRBV5-1 and TRBJ2-5, the complete variable domain is KAGVTQTPRYLIKTRGQQVTLSCSPISGHRSVSWYQQTPGQGLQFLFEYFSETQRNKGNFPGRFSGRQFSNSRSEMNVSTLELGDSALYLCASSLAGAFRQGGETQYFGPGTRLLVL.

This sequence joins TRBV27 and TRBJ2-1; 9 bases match TRBD1. Germline-derived CDR1 and CDR2 are MNHEY and SMNVEV (reference sequence). The CDR3 is 15 residues long. V shed 2 bases and J 1 base; nucleotides not matched to a gene: 0. This chain's CDR3 is CASSLDRGSYNEQFF. DNA for the CDR3: TGTGCCAGCAGTTTAGACAGGGGGTCCTACAATGAGCAGTTCTTC.

The chain is built from TRBV15 and TRBJ1-1; D gene uncertain. The CDR3 runs 12 residues. CDR1 LNHNV and CDR2 YYDKDF come from the germline V gene (reference sequence). V was pared by 1 base and J by 7 bases, with 7 bases between. The CDR3 sequence is CATSRGVFEAFF. CDR3 nucleotides: TGTGCCACCAGCAGAGGAGTTTTTGAAGCTTTCTTT.

This sequence joins TRBV19 and TRBJ1-3, with a possible D match to TRBD1 (6 bases). V lost 6 bases, J lost 4 bases, and 13 bases lay in between. Germline V gives CDR1 LNHDA, CDR2 SQIVND (reference sequence). This CDR3 has 14 residues. The CDR3 here is CASRTTGPGNTIYF. The CDR3 region has the DNA TGTGCCAGTAGAACTACAGGGCCAGGAAACACCATATATTTT.

The rearrangement links TRBV5-6 to TRBJ1-6; 7 nucleotides match TRBD1. CDR1 is SGHDT, CDR2 YYEEEE, per germline. There are 15 residues in the CDR3. Losses at the gene ends were 4 bases for V and 4 bases for J; bases not matched to a gene: 5. This CDR3 reads CASSGPGQYNSPLHF. In nucleotides, the CDR3 is TGTGCCAGCAGCGGCCCGGGACAGTATAATTCACCCCTCCACTTT.